This is a list of T cell receptor beta chains from one sample in a study of blood T cell repertoires in COVID-19. Sequencing was performed with immunoSEQ multiplex PCR; in TCRdb, only in-frame clones are kept and a portion is missing. The table has about 270,000 clones, around four fifths seen once. The sequenced material came from peripheral blood. These receptor sequences come from an elderly man with acute or convalescent COVID-19. CDR3s include the opening cysteine and the closing phenylalanine or tryptophan. D genes are given only for firm matches. Clone size, where shown, is once, few, many, or a class for clones that have expanded.

v_gene	d_gene	abundance	j_gene	CDR3nt	CDR3aa
TRBV11-2	.	.	TRBJ2-7	TGTGCCAGCAGTCTCCTAACAGTGGCCTACGAGCAGTACTTC	CASSLLTVAYEQYF
TRBV30	.	.	TRBJ2-7	TGTGCCTGGAGTGGAGACGGAGCCTACGAGCAGTACTTC	CAWSGDGAYEQYF
TRBV3-1/TRBV3-2	.	.	TRBJ1-5	TGTGCCAGCAGCCAACAGGGGAGTCAGCCCCAGCATTTT	CASSQQGSQPQHF
TRBV19	.	.	TRBJ2-1	TGTGCCAGTAGTATTTCCCCTAAACAGGGTAGCTCCTACAATGAGCAGTTCTTC	CASSISPKQGSSYNEQFF
TRBV12-3/TRBV12-4	.	.	TRBJ1-2	TGTGCCAGCAGTTTATACAGGAATGGTGGCTACACCTTC	CASSLYRNGGYTF
TRBV29-1	TRBD1	.	TRBJ2-7	TGCAGCGTGAAATCTCCGGGACAGGGACCCTACGAGCAGTACTTC	CSVKSPGQGPYEQYF
TRBV10-3	TRBD2	.	TRBJ2-3	TGTGCCACCCGACTAGCGGGTACTAGCACAGATACGCAGTATTTT	CATRLAGTSTDTQYF
TRBV29-1	.	.	TRBJ2-3	TGCAGCGTTGACGGGAGTGGGACAGATACGCAGTATTTT	CSVDGSGTDTQYF
TRBV6-5	.	.	TRBJ1-4	TGTGCCACCGCGGTCAGGGGAGTTAGCTACGAAAAACTGTTTTTT	CATAVRGVSYEKLFF
TRBV5-4	.	.	TRBJ1-2	TGTGCCAGCAGCTCAGACAGTTATGGCTACACCTTC	CASSSDSYGYTF
TRBV5-1	TRBD2	.	TRBJ2-2	TGCGCCAGCAGCTTGTTGGGGCGGGGGGCTCCGAACACCGGGGAGCTGTTTTTT	CASSLLGRGAPNTGELFF
TRBV12-5	TRBD2	.	TRBJ2-2	TGTGCTAGTGGTTTGGACGGAATAGCGGGGGGGGAGCTGTTTTTT	CASGLDGIAGGELFF
TRBV6-2/TRBV6-3	.	.	TRBJ1-1	TGTGCCAGCAGTTACGCGGGGCTGGGGAACACTGAAGCTTTCTTT	CASSYAGLGNTEAFF
TRBV9	TRBD2	.	TRBJ2-5	TGTGCCAGCAGCGAGGGTAGCGGGATAGAGACCCAGTACTTC	CASSEGSGIETQYF
TRBV15	.	.	TRBJ2-3	TGTGCCACCAGCGCAACCGGAGGAGATACGCAGTATTTT	CATSATGGDTQYF
TRBV24-1	TRBD1	.	TRBJ2-1	TGTGCCACCAGTGGTGGGACAGGGCCACGCTCCTACAATGAGCAGTTCTTC	CATSGGTGPRSYNEQFF
TRBV7-9	TRBD1	once	TRBJ1-3	TGTGCCAGCAGCCTAGGACAGGGCTCTGGAAACACCATATATTTT	CASSLGQGSGNTIYF